These T cell receptor beta chains were read from a single sample in a study of shared clonotypes between healthy human individuals. The data were produced by immunoSEQ multiplex PCR, yet TCRdb's version contains in-frame clones alone and is incomplete. The data contain 98,000 or so clones, roughly two thirds of them seen just once; the ten biggest clones take up over 20%. What was sequenced was memory CD8+ T cells sorted from blood. Source of these receptors: a woman aged 25-40 years in good health. Both conserved end residues are part of each CDR3. A D gene is named only where the DNA matches it firmly. Clone sizes are given selectively: once, few, many, or a class where the clone is expanded.

- TRBJ1-1 TRBV19 - TGTGCCAGTAGTAGGTGGGCCTACACTGAAGCTTTCTTT CASSRWAYTEAFF
- TRBJ1-2 TRBV6-4 - TGTGCCAGCAGTGACATTAGCTCCCCCCCAGATGGCTACACCTTC CASSDISSPPDGYTF
- TRBJ1-4 TRBV28 - TGTGCCAGCAGTCGCGCCCGAAAGGGCGAAAAACTGTTTTTT CASSRARKGEKLFF
- TRBJ2-7 TRBV5-5 - TGTGCCAGCAGCTTACGACACACGTACTCCTACGAGCAGTACTTC CASSLRHTYSYEQYF
few TRBJ2-7 TRBV25-1 TRBD2 TGTGCCAGCAGTGAATTAGGGAGGGCTGAGGGTACCTACGAGCAGTACTTC CASSELGRAEGTYEQYF
- TRBJ2-7 TRBV11-2 TRBD1 TGTGCCAGCAGCTTAGATCGGTGGACAGGGGGAGACTACGAGCAGTACTTC CASSLDRWTGGDYEQYF
- TRBJ2-3 TRBV5-5 - TGTGCCAGCAGCTTGGATGGGGTTAACACAGATACGCAGTATTTT CASSLDGVNTDTQYF
- TRBJ1-1 TRBV7-9 - TGTGCCAGCAGCTTAGGGGTGCCCGGGGGCACTGAAGCTTTCTTT CASSLGVPGGTEAFF
once TRBJ1-1 TRBV2 - TGTGCCAGCAGCTTCGTCCTGGGGGAGGGCATCTCTGAAGCTTTCTTT CASSFVLGEGISEAFF
- TRBJ2-1 TRBV5-4 TRBD1 TGTGCCAGCAGCTTGGAAAAGGGGGCGGGCTCCTACAATGAGCAGTTCTTC CASSLEKGAGSYNEQFF
- TRBJ2-3 TRBV1 - TGCACCAGCAGCCCTATCCGGACAGGGGGACCAGATACGCAGTATTTT CTSSPIRTGGPDTQYF
- TRBJ2-3 TRBV7-9 - TGTGCCAGCAGCTGGCATACGCAGTATTTT CASSWHTQYF
- TRBJ2-5 TRBV5-1 TRBD2 TGCGCCAGCAGCTTGGTCCGCCCGGGACTAGCGGGAGGATGGCGGGAGACCCAGTACTTC CASSLVRPGLAGGWRETQYF
few TRBJ1-4 TRBV4-1 - TGCGCCAGCAGCCAAGCCTGGTCATCTAATGAAAAACTGTTTTTT CASSQAWSSNEKLFF
- TRBJ2-1 TRBV5-1 TRBD2 TGCGCCAGCAGCTTGGCTAGCGGAGCTTACAATGAGCAGTTCTTC CASSLASGAYNEQFF